This T cell receptor (beta chain) originates from a study of cytomegalovirus exposure and HLA in healthy donors. Amplification used 60 Vbeta primers and 13 Jbeta primers. Libraries were prepared by immunoSEQ multiplex PCR; TCRdb keeps only in-frame clonotypes and omits some of them. This table has 150,000 to 180,000 clones, 80% appearing once. CDR3 length: 15 amino acids. The ends were cut back, 4 bases at V and 8 bases at J, with 21 bases in the middle. From germline, CDR1 is SGHRS and CDR2 YFSETQ. The TCR originated in a woman aged 40-49 years in good health and CMV-seropositive. Sequenced: PBMCs. The chain couples TRBV5-1 to TRBJ1-2, with D perhaps matching TRBD1 (6 bases). The CDR3 loop is CASSHPPQGSGGYTF. CDR3 bases: TGCGCCAGCAGCCACCCCCCACAGGGAAGTGGGGGCTACACCTTC.